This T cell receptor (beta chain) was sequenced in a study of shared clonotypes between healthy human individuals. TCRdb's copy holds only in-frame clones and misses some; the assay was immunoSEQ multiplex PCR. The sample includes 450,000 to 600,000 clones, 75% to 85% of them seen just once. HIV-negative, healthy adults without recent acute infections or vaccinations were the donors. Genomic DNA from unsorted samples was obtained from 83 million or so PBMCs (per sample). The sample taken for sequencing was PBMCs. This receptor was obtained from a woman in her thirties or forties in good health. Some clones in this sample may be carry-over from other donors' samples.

CDR3 in amino acids: CASNQAGGPGEQFF. Written as DNA, the CDR3 is TGTGCCAGCAACCAAGCGGGAGGGCCGGGTGAGCAGTTCTTC. The chain joins TRBV6-6 to TRBJ2-1; TRBD2 matches 10 bases. This CDR3 has 14 amino acids. Germline V gives CDR1 MNHNY, CDR2 SVGAGI (reference sequence). The ends lost 7 bases at V and 9 bases at J; junction bases unmatched: 9.